This T cell receptor (beta chain) originates from a study of cytomegalovirus exposure and HLA in healthy donors. Study as a whole: The 500 to 850 first-cohort repertoires and the 95 to 150 validation repertoires shared the same platform, a later analysis reported.

Only in-frame clones appear in the TCRdb table, and some are missing; sequencing was by immunoSEQ multiplex PCR. The table records about 98,000 clones, roughly 85% of them present only once. Whole-study findings and limits: The investigators catalogued 150 to 200 TCR beta chains as cytomegalovirus-associated.

This CDR3 spans 13 amino acids. Germline V gene data show CDR1 as SNHLY and CDR2 as FYNNEI. The V and J ends lost 2 bases and 0 bases respectively, with 2 bases between them. Concerning this clone: Its antigen remains unidentified.

The sample comprised PBMCs. The source is a woman aged 30 to 39 in good health and CMV-seronegative. This chain uses TRBV2 with TRBJ1-5; D not certain. CDR3 protein: CASSEHSNQPQHF. The CDR3 nucleotides read TGTGCCAGCAGTGAACATAGCAATCAGCCCCAGCATTTT.